A selection of T cell receptor beta chains follows, all from one sample in a study of early stage breast cancer tumors. Here immunoSEQ multiplex PCR was the method, and the copy in TCRdb shows in-frame clones only, minus some. The sample has thousands of clones; 65% to 80% are singletons. Sequencing was performed on normal breast tissue next to the tumor. The receptor set was obtained from a person between 55 and 69 years old with breast cancer. Both conserved end residues are part of each CDR3. Each record gives: V gene, D gene, clone size, J gene, CDR3 protein, CDR3 DNA. The D gene is left open where the match is weak. The listing skips clone size in some rows; elsewhere it reads once, few, many or a size class.

TRBV11-3,-,-,TRBJ1-1,CASSLKGMGTEAFF,TGTGCCAGCAGCTTGAAGGGGATGGGAACTGAAGCTTTCTTT
TRBV6-1,-,few,TRBJ1-5,CASSVIQVDQPQHF,TGTGCCAGCAGTGTAATACAAGTGGATCAGCCCCAGCATTTT
TRBV29-1,TRBD1,few,TRBJ2-1,CSVVQGDLHTNEQFF,TGCAGCGTGGTACAGGGGGACCTACACACGAATGAGCAGTTCTTC
TRBV6-1,-,-,TRBJ2-7,CASSAGADAYEQYF,TGTGCCAGCAGTGCAGGGGCCGATGCCTACGAGCAGTACTTC
TRBV4-2,TRBD1,-,TRBJ1-1,CASSQEEGQGPLNTEAFF,TGTGCCAGCAGCCAAGAAGAGGGACAGGGCCCTTTGAACACTGAAGCTTTCTTT
TRBV28,-,large,TRBJ1-5,CASSFGNQPQHF,TGTGCCAGCAGTTTTGGCAATCAGCCCCAGCATTTT
TRBV19,-,-,TRBJ1-5,CASSQLSQPQHF,TGTGCCAGTAGCCAGTTAAGTCAGCCCCAGCATTTT
TRBV5-4,-,-,TRBJ2-5,CASSSQETQYF,TGTGCCAGCAGCTCACAAGAGACCCAGTACTTC
TRBV2,-,-,TRBJ2-1,CASLRRNEQFF,TGTGCCAGCTTGCGAAGGAATGAGCAGTTCTTC
TRBV29-1,-,-,TRBJ1-2,CSVEVPPQGNGGYTF,TGCAGCGTTGAAGTCCCCCCTCAGGGTAACGGCGGCTACACCTTC
TRBV29-1,-,-,TRBJ2-7,CSVGQGSSYGEQYF,TGCAGCGTTGGCCAGGGATCTTCCTACGGCGAGCAGTACTTC
TRBV19,-,few,TRBJ1-2,CASSISGGSNYGYTF,TGTGCCAGTAGTATCAGTGGGGGATCTAACTATGGCTACACCTTC
TRBV21-1,-,-,TRBJ1-2,CASSKAKDRGLQTLRPKYGYTF,TGTGCCAGCAGCAAAGCGAAGGACAGGGGGCTCCAGACTCTTAGACCGAAATATGGCTACACCTTC
TRBV5-1,TRBD1,-,TRBJ1-2,CASSVSGQGADGYTF,TGCGCCAGCAGCGTCTCGGGACAGGGGGCAGATGGCTACACCTTC
TRBV6-1,TRBD1,-,TRBJ1-1,CASSEATGTAFF,TGTGCCAGCAGTGAAGCGACAGGGACCGCTTTCTTT
TRBV7-8,-,-,TRBJ2-1,CASSRGLFKGGVANEQFF,TGTGCCAGCAGCCGAGGACTATTTAAAGGGGGGGTAGCGAATGAGCAGTTCTTC
TRBV6-1,-,-,TRBJ2-7,CASSVNNYEQYF,TGTGCCAGCAGTGTTAATAACTACGAGCAGTACTTC
TRBV5-1,-,few,TRBJ2-7,CASSLVGVNPYEQYF,TGCGCCAGCAGCTTGGTGGGGGTAAATCCCTACGAGCAGTACTTC
TRBV6-5,-,-,TRBJ2-1,CASSYHNEQFF,TGTGCCAGCAGTTACCACAATGAGCAGTTCTTC
TRBV2,-,once,TRBJ2-5,CATNEGPNQETQYF,TGTGCCACCAATGAAGGACCGAACCAAGAGACCCAGTACTTC
TRBV5-4,-,-,TRBJ1-4,CASSLAGGNEKLFF,TGTGCCAGCAGCTTGGCCGGCGGGAATGAAAAACTGTTTTTT
TRBV6-1,-,-,TRBJ1-6,CASSAGAPLHF,TGTGCCAGCAGTGCGGGGGCACCCCTCCACTTT
TRBV9,TRBD2,few,TRBJ2-5,CASSVDSGRGETQYF,TGTGCCAGCAGCGTAGATAGCGGGAGGGGAGAGACCCAGTACTTC
TRBV6-6,-,-,TRBJ2-7,CASSYQQGPYYEQYF,TGTGCCAGCAGTTACCAACAGGGCCCTTACTACGAGCAGTACTTC
TRBV7-6,TRBD1,-,TRBJ1-4,CASSKGTGVGEKLFF,TGTGCCAGCAGCAAAGGGACAGGGGTGGGGGAAAAACTGTTTTTT
TRBV30,-,-,TRBJ2-5,CAWSVGAGQETQYF,TGTGCCTGGAGTGTAGGGGCAGGGCAAGAGACCCAGTACTTC
TRBV6-5,-,-,TRBJ1-2,CASSPRGGYTF,TGTGCCAGCAGTCCTCGGGGTGGCTACACCTTC